The subject of this entry is one T cell receptor beta chain. Its specificity is not known. The sample comes from a study of CXCR3-negative and CXCR3-positive naive CD8 T cells. Study-wide results and limits: TRB CDR3s were more hydrophobic in CXCR3-positive than in CXCR3-negative naive cells.

This CDR3 contains 13 residues. Germline CDR1 SGHVS, CDR2 FNYEAQ. The TRB cDNA libraries were prepared by 5' RACE with UMI labels. Reanalyzing the 5' RACE reads, TCRdb keeps one entry per CDR3 protein, without DNA. The listing contains about 110,000 distinct CDR3 sequences. This chain joins TRBV7-6 and TRBJ2-7. The TCR sequence derives from a human donor in good health. Some clones in this sample may be carry-over from other donors' samples. The sequencing input was naive CXCR3+ CD8+ T cells from blood. The subset here: CD45RO-CCR7+CD27+CD95- naive CD8+ T cells expressing CXCR3 (TNR3+). The CDR3 spells CASSVSPSAEQYF.